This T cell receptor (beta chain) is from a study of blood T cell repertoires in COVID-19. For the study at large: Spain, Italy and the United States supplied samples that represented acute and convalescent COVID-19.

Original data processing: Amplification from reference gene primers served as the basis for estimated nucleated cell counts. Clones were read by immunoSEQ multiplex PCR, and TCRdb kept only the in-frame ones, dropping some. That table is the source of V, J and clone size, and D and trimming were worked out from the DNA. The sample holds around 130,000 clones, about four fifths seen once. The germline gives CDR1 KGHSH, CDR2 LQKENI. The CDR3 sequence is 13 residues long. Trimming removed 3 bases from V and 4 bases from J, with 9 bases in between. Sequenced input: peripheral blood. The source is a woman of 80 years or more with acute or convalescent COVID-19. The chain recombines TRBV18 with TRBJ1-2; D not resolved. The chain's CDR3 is CASSPKEGYGYTF. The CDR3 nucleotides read TGTGCCAGCTCACCTAAGGAGGGCTATGGCTACACCTTC.